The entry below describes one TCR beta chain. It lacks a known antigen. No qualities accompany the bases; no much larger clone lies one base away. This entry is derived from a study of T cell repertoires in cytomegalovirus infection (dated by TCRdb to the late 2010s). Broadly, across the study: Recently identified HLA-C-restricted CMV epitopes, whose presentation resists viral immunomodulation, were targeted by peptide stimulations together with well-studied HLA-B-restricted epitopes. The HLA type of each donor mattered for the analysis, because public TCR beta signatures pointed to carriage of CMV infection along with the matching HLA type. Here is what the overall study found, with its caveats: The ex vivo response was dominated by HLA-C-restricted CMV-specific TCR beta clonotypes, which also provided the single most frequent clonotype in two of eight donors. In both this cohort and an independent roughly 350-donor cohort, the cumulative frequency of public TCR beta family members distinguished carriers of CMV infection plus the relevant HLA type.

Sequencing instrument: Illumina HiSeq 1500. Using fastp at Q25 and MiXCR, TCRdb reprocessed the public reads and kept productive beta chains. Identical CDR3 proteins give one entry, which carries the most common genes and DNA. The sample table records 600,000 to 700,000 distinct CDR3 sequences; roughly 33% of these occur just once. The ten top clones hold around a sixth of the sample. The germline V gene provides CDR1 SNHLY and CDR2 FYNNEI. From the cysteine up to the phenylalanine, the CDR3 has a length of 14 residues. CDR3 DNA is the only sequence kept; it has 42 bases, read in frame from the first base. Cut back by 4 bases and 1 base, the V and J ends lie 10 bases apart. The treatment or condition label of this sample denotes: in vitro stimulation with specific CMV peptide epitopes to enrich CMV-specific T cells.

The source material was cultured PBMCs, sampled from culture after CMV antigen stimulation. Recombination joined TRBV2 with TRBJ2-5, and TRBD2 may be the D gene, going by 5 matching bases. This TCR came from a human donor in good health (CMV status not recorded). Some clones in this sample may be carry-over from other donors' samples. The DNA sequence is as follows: TGTGCCAGCAGTGGACTAACAAGCCAAGAGACCCAGTACTTC. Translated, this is CASSGLTSQETQYF.